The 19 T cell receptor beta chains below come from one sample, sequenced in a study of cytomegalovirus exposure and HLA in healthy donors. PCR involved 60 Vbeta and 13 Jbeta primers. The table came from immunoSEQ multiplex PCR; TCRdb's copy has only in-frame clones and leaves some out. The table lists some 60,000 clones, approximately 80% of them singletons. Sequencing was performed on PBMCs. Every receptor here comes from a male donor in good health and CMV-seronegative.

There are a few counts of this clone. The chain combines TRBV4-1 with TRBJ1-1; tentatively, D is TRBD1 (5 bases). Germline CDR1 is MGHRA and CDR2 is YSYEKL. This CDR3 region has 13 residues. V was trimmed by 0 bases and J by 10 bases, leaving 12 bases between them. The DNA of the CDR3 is TGCGCCAGCAGCCAAGAGTCCGGGGGACGAGCTTTCTTT. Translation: CASSQESGGRAFF.

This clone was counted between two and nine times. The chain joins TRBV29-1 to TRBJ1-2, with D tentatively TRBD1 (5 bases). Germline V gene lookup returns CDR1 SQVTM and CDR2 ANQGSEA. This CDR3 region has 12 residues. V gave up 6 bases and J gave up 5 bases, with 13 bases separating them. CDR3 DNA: TGCAGCGTGACGGGGGTCTATTATGGCTACACCTTC. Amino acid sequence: CSVTGVYYGYTF.

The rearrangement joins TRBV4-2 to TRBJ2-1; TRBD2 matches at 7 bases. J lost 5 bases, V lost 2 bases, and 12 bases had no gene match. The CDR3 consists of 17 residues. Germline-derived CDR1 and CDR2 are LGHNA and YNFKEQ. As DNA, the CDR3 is TGTGCCAGCAGCCAACGGACGGTCCAGCGGGGCCACAATGAGCAGTTCTTC. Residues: CASSQRTVQRGHNEQFF.

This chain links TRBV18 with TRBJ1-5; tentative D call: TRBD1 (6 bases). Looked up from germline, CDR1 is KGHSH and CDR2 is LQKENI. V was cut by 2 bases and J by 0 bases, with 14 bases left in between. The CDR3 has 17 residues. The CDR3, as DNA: TGTGCCAGCTCACCAACGCCCAGGGGAACTAGCAATCAGCCCCAGCATTTT. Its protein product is CASSPTPRGTSNQPQHF.

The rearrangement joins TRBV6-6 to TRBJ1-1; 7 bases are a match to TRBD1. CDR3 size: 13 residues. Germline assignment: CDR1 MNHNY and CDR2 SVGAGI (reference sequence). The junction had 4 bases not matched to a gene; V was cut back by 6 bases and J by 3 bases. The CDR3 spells CASSLDRDTEAFF. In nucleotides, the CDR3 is TGTGCCAGCAGCCTTGACAGGGACACTGAAGCTTTCTTT.

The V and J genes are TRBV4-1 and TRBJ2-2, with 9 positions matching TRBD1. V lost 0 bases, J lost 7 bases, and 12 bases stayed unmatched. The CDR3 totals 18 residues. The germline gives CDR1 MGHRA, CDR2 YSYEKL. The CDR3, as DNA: TGCGCCAGCAGCCAAGATAGGTATGGGACAGGGTTCGGCGGGGAGCTGTTTTTT. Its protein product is CASSQDRYGTGFGGELFF.

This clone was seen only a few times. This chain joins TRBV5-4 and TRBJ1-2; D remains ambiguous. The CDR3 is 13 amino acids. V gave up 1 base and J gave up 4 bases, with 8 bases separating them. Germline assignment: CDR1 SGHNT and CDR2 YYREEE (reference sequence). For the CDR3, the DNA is TGTGCCAGCAGCTTGAACAGCCTCTATGGCTACACCTTC. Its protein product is CASSLNSLYGYTF. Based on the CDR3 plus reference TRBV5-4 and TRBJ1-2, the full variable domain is ETGVTQSPTHLIKTRGQQVTLRCSSQSGHNTVSWYQQALGQGPQFIFQYYREEENGRGNFPPRFSGLQFPNYSSELNVNALELDDSALYLCASSLNSLYGYTFGSGTRLTVV.

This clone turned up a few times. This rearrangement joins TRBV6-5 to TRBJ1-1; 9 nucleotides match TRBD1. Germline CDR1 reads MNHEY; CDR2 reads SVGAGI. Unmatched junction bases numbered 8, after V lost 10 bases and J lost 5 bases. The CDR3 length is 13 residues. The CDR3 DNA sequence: TGTGCCATCAGCACAGGGGGCGGGACTGAAGCTTTCTTT. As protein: CAISTGGGTEAFF.

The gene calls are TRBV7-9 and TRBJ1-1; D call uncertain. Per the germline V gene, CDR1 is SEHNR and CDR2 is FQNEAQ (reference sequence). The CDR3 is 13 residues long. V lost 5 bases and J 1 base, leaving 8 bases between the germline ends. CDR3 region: CASSLTRNTEAFF. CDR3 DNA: TGTGCCAGCAGCCTCACAAGGAACACTGAAGCTTTCTTT.

The CDR3 here is CASSSLAGGHYEQYF. The DNA of the CDR3 is TGTGCCAGCAGCTCCTTGGCGGGGGGCCACTACGAGCAGTACTTC. This chain links TRBV7-2 with TRBJ2-7, with TRBD2 matching 8 bases. V was pared by 4 bases and J by 3 bases, with 8 bases of the junction left unmatched. CDR1 and CDR2 (germline): SGHTA, FQGNSA. The length of the CDR3 is 15 residues.

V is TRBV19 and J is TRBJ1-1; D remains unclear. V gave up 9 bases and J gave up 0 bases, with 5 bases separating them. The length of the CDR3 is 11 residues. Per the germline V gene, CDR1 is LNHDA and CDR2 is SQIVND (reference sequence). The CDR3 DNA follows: TGTGCCAGCGGTATGAACACTGAAGCTTTCTTT. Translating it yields CASGMNTEAFF.

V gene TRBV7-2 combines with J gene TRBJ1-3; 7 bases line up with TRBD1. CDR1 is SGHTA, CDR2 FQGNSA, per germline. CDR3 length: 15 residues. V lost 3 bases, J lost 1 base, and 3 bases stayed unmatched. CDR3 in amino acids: CASSLGTDSGNTIYF. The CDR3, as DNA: TGTGCCAGCAGCTTGGGGACAGATTCTGGAAACACCATATATTTT.

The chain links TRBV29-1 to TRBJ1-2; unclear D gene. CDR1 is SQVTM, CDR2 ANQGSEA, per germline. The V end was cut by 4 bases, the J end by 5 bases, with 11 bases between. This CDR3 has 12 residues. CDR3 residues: CSVGDEGYGYTF. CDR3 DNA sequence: TGCAGCGTTGGGGATGAGGGTTATGGCTACACCTTC.

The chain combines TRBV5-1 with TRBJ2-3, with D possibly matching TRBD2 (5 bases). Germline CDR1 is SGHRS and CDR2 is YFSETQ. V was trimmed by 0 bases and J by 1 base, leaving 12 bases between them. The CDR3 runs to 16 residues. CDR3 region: CASSLVASYGTDTQYF. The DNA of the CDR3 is TGCGCCAGCAGCTTGGTGGCTAGCTATGGCACAGATACGCAGTATTTT.

DNA for the CDR3: TGTGCCTCATGGACAGGGCAAGATGGCTACACCTTC. It translates to CASWTGQDGYTF. The J gene is TRBJ1-2, the V gene TRBV30; the match to TRBD1 covers 8 bases. J was trimmed by 6 bases and V by 7 bases; bases with no gene match: 7. There are 12 residues in the CDR3. The V gene's germline CDR1 is GTSNPN and CDR2 SVGIG (reference sequence).

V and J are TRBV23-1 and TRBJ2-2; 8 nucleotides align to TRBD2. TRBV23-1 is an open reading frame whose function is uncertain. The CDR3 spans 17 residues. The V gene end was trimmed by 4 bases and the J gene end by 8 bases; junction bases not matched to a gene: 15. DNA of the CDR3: TGCGCCAGCAGTCCCCCGAGCGGGGGAGGGGGAACTGGGGAGCTGTTTTTT. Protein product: CASSPPSGGGGTGELFF.

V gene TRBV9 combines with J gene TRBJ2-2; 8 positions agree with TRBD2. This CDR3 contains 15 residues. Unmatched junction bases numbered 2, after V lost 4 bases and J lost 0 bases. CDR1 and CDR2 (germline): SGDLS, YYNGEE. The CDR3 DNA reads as TGTGCCAGCAGCACGGGACTAGCGAACACCGGGGAGCTGTTTTTT. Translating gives CASSTGLANTGELFF.

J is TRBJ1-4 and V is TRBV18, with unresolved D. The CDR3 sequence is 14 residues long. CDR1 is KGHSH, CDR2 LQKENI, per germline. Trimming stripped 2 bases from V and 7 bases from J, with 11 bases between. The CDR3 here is CASSPDQRFEKLFF. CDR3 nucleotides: TGTGCCAGCTCACCAGACCAGAGGTTTGAAAAACTGTTTTTT.

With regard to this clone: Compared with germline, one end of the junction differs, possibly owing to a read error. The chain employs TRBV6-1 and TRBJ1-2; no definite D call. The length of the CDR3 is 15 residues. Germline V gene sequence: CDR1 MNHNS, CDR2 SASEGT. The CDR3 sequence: CASNENRFANYGYTF. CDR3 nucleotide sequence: TGTGCCAGCAATGAAAACAGATTTGCGAACTATGGCTACACCTTC.